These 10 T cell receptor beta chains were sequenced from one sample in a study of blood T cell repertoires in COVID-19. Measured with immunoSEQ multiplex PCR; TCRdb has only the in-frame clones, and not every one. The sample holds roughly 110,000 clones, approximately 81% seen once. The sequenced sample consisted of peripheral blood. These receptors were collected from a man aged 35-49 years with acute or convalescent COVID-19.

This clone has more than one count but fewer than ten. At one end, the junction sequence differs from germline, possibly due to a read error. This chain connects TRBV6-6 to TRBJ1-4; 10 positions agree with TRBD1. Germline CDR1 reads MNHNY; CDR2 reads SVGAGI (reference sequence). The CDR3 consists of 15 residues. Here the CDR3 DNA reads TGTGCCAGCAGTTTCGACAGGGGGCCTAAGGAAAAACTGTTTTTT. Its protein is CASSFDRGPKEKLFF.

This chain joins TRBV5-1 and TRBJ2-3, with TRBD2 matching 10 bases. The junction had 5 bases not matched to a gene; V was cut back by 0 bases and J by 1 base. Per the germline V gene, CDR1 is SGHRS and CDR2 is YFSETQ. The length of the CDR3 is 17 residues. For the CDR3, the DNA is TGCGCCAGCAGCTTGGTGGCTAGCGGGAGTGGCACAGATACGCAGTATTTT. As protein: CASSLVASGSGTDTQYF.

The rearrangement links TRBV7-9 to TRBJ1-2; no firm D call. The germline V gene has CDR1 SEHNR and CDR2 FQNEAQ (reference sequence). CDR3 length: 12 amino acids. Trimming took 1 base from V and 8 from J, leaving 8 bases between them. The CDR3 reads CASSLGSGGYTF. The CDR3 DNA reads TGTGCCAGCAGCTTAGGGTCGGGAGGCTACACCTTC.

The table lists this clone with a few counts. This CDR3 is CASSSRDRGYGYTF. CDR3 DNA sequence: TGTGCCAGCAGTTCTCGGGACAGAGGCTATGGCTACACCTTC. The chain recombines TRBV6-2 or TRBV6-3 with TRBJ1-2, with 7 positions matching TRBD1. The CDR3 extends over 14 amino acids. Germline CDR1 MNHEY, CDR2 SVGEGT. The V segment lost 4 bases and the J segment 4 bases; nucleotides outside the gene matches: 6.

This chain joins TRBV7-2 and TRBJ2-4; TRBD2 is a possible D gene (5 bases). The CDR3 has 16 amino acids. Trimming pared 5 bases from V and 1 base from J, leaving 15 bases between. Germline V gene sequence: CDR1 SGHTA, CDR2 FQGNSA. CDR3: CASSTDLSAAKNIQYF. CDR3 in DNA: TGTGCCAGCAGCACCGACCTTAGCGCCGCCAAAAACATTCAGTACTTC.

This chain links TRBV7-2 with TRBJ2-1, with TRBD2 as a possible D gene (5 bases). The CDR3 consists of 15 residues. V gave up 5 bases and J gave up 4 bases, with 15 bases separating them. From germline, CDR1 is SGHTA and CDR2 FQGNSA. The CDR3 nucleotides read TGTGCCAGCAGCCCTCGGAAGGGAGCTTACAATGAGCAGTTCTTC. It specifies CASSPRKGAYNEQFF.

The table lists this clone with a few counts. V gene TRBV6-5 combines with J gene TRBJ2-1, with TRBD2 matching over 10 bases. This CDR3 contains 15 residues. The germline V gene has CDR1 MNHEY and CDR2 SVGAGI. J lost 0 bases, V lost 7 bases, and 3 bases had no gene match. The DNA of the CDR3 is TGTGCCAGCAAAAAGCGGGGGGGCTCCTACAATGAGCAGTTCTTC. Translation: CASKKRGGSYNEQFF.

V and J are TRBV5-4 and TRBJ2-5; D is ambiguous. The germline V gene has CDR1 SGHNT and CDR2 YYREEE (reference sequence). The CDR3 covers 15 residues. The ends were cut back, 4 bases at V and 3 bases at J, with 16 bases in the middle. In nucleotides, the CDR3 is TGTGCCAGCAGCCCGTGGTGGCAGAAAGAAGAGACCCAGTACTTC. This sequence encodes CASSPWWQKEETQYF. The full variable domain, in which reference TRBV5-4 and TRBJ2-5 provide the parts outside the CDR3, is ETGVTQSPTHLIKTRGQQVTLRCSSQSGHNTVSWYQQALGQGPQFIFQYYREEENGRGNFPPRFSGLQFPNYSSELNVNALELDDSALYLCASSPWWQKEETQYFGPGTRLLVL.

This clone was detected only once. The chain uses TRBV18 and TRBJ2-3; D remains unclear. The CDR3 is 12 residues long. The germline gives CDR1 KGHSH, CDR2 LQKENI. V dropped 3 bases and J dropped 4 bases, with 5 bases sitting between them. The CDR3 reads CASSPASDTQYF. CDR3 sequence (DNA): TGTGCCAGCTCACCGGCCTCAGATACGCAGTATTTT. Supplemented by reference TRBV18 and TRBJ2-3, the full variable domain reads NAGVMQNPRHLVRRRGQEARLRCSPMKGHSHVYWYRQLPEEGLKFMVYLQKENIIDESGMPKERFSAEFPKEGPSILRIQQVVRGDSAAYFCASSPASDTQYFGPGTRLTVL.

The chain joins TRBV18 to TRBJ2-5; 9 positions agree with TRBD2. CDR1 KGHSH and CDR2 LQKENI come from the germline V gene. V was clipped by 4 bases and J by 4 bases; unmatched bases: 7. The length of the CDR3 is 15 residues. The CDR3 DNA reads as TGTGCCAGCTCACGAGGAGCGGGGGGTGGAGAGACCCAGTACTTC. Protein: CASSRGAGGGETQYF.